The clone carrying this TCR beta chain was picked up a small number of times. The data stem from a study of blood T cell repertoires in COVID-19. The wider study: Two negative PCRs, clearance, or symptom resolution had been documented for recovered Cohort 3 donors.

Clinical histories supplied by participants themselves formed the basis of cohort assignment. How the authors handled the data: Amplification with reference gene primers provided the estimates of nucleated cell counts. Profiling relied on immunoSEQ multiplex PCR, and the TCRdb table lists in-frame clones only, not all of them. V, J and clone size derive from that table, while D and trimming were established from the DNA sequence. This repertoire shows a few hundred thousand clones, 85% to 90% found once; its top ten account for 3.1%. The CDR3 consists of 14 residues. In germline, CDR1 is MRHNA, CDR2 SNTAGT. The junction had 10 bases not matched to a gene; V was cut back by 6 bases and J by 6 bases.

The chain links TRBV6-4 to TRBJ1-1; TRBD1 matches at 7 bases. The material sequenced was PBMCs or T cells enriched from blood (not recorded which). The sequence was obtained from a woman aged 50 to 60 in a cohort exposed to, infected with or recovered from COVID-19 (not recorded which). The CDR3 spells CASRRDSYLSEAFF. In DNA form, the CDR3 reads TGTGCCAGCAGGCGGGACAGCTACCTTTCTGAAGCTTTCTTT.